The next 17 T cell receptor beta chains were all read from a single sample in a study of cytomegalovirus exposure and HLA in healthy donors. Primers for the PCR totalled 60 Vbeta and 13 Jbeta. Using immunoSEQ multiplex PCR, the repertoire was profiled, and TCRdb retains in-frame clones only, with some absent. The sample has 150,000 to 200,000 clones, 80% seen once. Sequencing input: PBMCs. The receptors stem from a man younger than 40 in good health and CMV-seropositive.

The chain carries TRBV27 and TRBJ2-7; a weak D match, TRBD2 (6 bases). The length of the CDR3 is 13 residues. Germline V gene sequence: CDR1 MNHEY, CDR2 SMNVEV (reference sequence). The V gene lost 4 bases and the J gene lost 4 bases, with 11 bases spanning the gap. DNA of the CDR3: TGTGCCAGCAGTTCGACTAGTGGGTACGAGCAGTACTTC. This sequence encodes CASSSTSGYEQYF.

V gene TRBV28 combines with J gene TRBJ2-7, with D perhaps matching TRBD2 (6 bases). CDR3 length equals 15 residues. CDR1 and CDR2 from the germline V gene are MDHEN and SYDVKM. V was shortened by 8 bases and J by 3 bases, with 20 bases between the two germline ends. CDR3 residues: CASPKRLAIYYEQYF. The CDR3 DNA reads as TGTGCCAGCCCCAAGAGGCTAGCGATTTACTACGAGCAGTACTTC.

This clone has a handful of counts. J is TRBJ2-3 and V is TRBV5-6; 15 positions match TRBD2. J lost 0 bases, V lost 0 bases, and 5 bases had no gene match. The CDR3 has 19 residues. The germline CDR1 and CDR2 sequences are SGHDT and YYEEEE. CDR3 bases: TGTGCCAGCAGCTTGGTTGGGACTAGCGGGAGGCCTAGCACAGATACGCAGTATTTT. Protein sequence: CASSLVGTSGRPSTDTQYF. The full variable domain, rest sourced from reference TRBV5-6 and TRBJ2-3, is DAGVTQSPTHLIKTRGQQVTLRCSPKSGHDTVSWYQQALGQGPQFIFQYYEEEERQRGNFPDRFSGHQFPNYSSELNVNALLLGDSALYLCASSLVGTSGRPSTDTQYFGPGTRLTVL.

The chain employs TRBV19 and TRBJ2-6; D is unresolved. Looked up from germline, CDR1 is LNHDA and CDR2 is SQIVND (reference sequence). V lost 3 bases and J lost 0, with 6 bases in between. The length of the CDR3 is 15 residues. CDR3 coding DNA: TGTGCCAGTAGTATTCGGAGCTCTGGGGCCAACGTCCTGACTTTC. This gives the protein CASSIRSSGANVLTF.

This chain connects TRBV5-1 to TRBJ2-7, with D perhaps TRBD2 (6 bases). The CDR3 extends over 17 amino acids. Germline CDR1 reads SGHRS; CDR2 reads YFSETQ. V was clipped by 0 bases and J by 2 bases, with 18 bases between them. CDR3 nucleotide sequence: TGCGCCAGCAGCTTGGGAGGCGGGGCAGAACTCCCCTACGAGCAGTACTTC. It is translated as CASSLGGGAELPYEQYF.

CDR3 DNA: TGTGCCAGCAGCCCCCAGCGGGAGGAGGGAGATACGCAGTATTTT. Amino acids: CASSPQREEGDTQYF. J is TRBJ2-3 and V is TRBV7-8, with TRBD2 identical over 9 bases. Germline trimming cut 5 bases from V and 5 bases from J; bases unmatched to any gene: 8. Germline-derived CDR1 and CDR2 are SGHVS and FQNEAQ. This CDR3 spans 15 amino acids. Full variable domain (outside the CDR3, taken from reference TRBV7-8 and TRBJ2-3): GAGVSQSPRYKVAKRGQDVALRCDPISGHVSLFWYQQALGQGPEFLTYFQNEAQLDKSGLPSDRFFAERPEGSVSTLKIQRTQQEDSAVYLCASSPQREEGDTQYFGPGTRLTVL.

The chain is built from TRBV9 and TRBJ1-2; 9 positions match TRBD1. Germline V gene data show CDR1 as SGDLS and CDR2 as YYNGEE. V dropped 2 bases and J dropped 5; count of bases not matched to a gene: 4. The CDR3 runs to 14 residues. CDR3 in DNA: TGTGCCAGCAGCGTGGGACAGGGCCCTTATGGCTACACCTTC. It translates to CASSVGQGPYGYTF.

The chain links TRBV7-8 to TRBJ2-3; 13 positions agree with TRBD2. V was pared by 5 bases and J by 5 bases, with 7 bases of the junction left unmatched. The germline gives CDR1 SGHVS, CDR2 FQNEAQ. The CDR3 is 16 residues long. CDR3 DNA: TGTGCCAGCAGCCGACGGACTAGCGGGGGTAAAGATACGCAGTATTTT. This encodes CASSRRTSGGKDTQYF.

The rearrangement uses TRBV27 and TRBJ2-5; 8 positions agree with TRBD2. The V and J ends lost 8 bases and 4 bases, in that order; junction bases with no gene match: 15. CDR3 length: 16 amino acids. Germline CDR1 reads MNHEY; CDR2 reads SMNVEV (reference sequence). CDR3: CASQRRSGGGRETQYF. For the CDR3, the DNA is TGTGCCAGCCAAAGGAGAAGCGGGGGAGGTCGAGAGACCCAGTACTTC.

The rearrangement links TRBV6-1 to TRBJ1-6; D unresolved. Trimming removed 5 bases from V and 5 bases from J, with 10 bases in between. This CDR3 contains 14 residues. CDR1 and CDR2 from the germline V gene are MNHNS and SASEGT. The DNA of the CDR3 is TGTGCCAGCAGTTCGAGGACTAATAATTCACCCCTCCACTTT. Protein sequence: CASSSRTNNSPLHF.

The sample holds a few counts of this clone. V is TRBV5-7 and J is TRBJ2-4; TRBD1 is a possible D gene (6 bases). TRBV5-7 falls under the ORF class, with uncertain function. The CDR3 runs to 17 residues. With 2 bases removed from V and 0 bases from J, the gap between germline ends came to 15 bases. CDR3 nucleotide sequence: TGTGCCAGCAGCTTTAAACGGGACACCCTAGCCAAAAACATTCAGTACTTC. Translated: CASSFKRDTLAKNIQYF.

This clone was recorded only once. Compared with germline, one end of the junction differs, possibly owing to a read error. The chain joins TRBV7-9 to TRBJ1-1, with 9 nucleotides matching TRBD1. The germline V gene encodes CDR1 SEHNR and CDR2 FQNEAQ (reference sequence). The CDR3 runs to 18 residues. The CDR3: CSSKHFLTGGGEGTEAFF. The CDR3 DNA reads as TGTTCCAGCAAACACTTCCTCACAGGGGGCGGAGAGGGGACTGAAGCTTTCTTT.

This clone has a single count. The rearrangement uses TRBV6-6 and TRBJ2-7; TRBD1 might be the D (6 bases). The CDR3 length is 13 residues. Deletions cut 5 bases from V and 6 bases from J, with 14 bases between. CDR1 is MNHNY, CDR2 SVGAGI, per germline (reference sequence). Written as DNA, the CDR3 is TGTGCCAGCAGTGATCCAGGGGTGGTCGAGCAGTACTTC. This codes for CASSDPGVVEQYF.

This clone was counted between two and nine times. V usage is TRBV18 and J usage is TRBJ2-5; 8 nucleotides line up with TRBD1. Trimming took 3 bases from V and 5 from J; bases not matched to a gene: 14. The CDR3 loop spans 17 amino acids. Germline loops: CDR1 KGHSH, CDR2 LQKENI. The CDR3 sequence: CASSPAGGAGTRETQYF. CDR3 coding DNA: TGTGCCAGCTCACCGGCAGGGGGCGCGGGGACTCGGGAGACCCAGTACTTC.

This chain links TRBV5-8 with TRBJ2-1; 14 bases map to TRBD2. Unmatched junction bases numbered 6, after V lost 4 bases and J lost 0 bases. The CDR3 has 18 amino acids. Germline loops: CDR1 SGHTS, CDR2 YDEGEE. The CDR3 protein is CASSPGLAGVSSYNEQFF. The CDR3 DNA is TGTGCCAGCAGCCCGGGACTAGCGGGAGTCAGCTCCTACAATGAGCAGTTCTTC.

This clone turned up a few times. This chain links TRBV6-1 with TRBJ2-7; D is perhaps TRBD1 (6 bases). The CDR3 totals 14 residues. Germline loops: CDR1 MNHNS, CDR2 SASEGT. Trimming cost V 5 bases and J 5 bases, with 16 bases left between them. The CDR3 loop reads CASSPPGTTDEQYF. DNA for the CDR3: TGTGCCAGCAGTCCCCCCGGGACAACCGACGAGCAGTACTTC.

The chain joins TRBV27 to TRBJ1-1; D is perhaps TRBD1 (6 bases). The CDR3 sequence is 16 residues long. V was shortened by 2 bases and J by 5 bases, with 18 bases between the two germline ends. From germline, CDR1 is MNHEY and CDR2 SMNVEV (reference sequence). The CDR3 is CASSLSREGVDTEAFF. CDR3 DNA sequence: TGTGCCAGCAGTTTAAGTAGGGAGGGGGTGGATACTGAAGCTTTCTTT.